One and the same sample provided the 7 T cell receptor beta chains below, sequenced in a study of blood T cells in healthy people across ages. The use of a sample-barcoded 5' primer and a J-beta primer mix characterized a second PCR of 7 to 11 cycles. One entry per CDR3 protein, called by TCRdb with MiXCR from the 5' RACE reads. The table shows approximately 780,000 distinct CDR3 sequences, with roughly 25% occurring only once. The data were also submitted as part of a second study, on T cells of mothers and their children.

The specimen sequenced was blood. The receptors stem from a boy aged 10-17 years in good health.

The CDR3 nucleotides are TGCGCCAGCAGCTTGGCCGCCCCTTACGCGGAGACCCAGTACTTC. Amino acid sequence: CASSLAAPYAETQYF. This chain links TRBV5-1 with TRBJ2-5, with D unclear. CDR3 length: 15 amino acids. V was cut by 0 bases and J by 5 bases, with 14 bases left in between. Germline V gene lookup returns CDR1 SGHRS and CDR2 YFSETQ.

The genes are TRBV4-1 and TRBJ2-5; TRBD2 agrees at 7 bases. Per the germline V gene, CDR1 is MGHRA and CDR2 is YSYEKL. Germline trimming cut 4 bases from V and 7 bases from J; bases unmatched to any gene: 9. The CDR3 totals 14 residues. The CDR3, as DNA: TGCGCCAGCAGCCCACTAGCGCGGGGCGGGACCCAGTACTTC. It specifies CASSPLARGGTQYF.

V is TRBV3-1 and J is TRBJ2-5; 8 positions match TRBD2. Germline CDR1 and CDR2: LGHDT and YNNKEL (reference sequence). This CDR3 region has 16 residues. V trimming: 0 bases; J trimming: 5 bases; junction bases outside the gene matches: 8. The CDR3 loop is CASSQDFRGGRETQYF. The CDR3 DNA sequence: TGTGCCAGCAGCCAAGATTTCCGGGGGGGCCGCGAGACCCAGTACTTC.

The chain has TRBV5-1 and TRBJ1-3; TRBD1 is a possible D gene (5 bases). This CDR3 comprises 15 residues. V was trimmed by 3 bases and J by 0 bases, leaving 10 bases between them. CDR1 and CDR2 from the germline V gene are SGHRS and YFSETQ. The CDR3: CASSSGPSSGNTIYF. CDR3 in DNA: TGCGCCAGCAGCTCGGGGCCATCCTCTGGAAACACCATATATTTT.

This sequence joins TRBV6-2 or TRBV6-3 and TRBJ2-5; TRBD2 aligns across 13 bases. This CDR3 is built from 15 residues. Unmatched junction bases numbered 5, after V lost 5 bases and J lost 5 bases. Germline V gives CDR1 MNHEY, CDR2 SVGEGT. The CDR3 spells CASSRTSGSMETQYF. The CDR3 DNA sequence: TGTGCCAGCAGTCGGACTAGCGGGAGTATGGAGACCCAGTACTTC.

This clonotype was seen only a few times. The V gene is TRBV19, the J gene TRBJ1-2; D is unclear. Germline lookup yields CDR1 LNHDA and CDR2 SQIVND (reference sequence). V was cut by 6 bases and J by 3 bases, with 17 bases left in between. The CDR3 has 15 residues. The CDR3 coding sequence is TGTGCCAGTAGCCCCCGATCAAGTGGGGACTATGGCTACACCTTC. This encodes CASSPRSSGDYGYTF.

CDR3 nucleotides: TGCAGTGCTAGCTTCAGGACAGGGGACGGGAACACCTTC. Its protein is CSASFRTGDGNTF. The chain joins TRBV20-1 to TRBJ1-2, with 9 bases matching TRBD1. V was clipped by 3 bases and J by 12 bases; unmatched bases: 11. This CDR3 spans 13 amino acids. Germline-derived CDR1 and CDR2 are DFQATT and SNEGSKA (reference sequence).